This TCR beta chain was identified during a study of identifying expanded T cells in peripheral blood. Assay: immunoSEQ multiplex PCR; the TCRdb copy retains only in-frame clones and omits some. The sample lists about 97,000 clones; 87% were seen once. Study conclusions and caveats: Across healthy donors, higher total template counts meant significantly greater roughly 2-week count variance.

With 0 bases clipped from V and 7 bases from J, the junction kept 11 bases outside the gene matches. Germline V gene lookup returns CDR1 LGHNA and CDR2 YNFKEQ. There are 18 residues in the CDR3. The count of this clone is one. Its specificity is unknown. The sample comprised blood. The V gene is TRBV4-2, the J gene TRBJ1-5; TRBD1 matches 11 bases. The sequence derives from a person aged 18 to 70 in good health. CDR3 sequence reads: CASSQDVEVGTGGQPQHF. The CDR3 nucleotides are TGTGCCAGCAGCCAAGATGTAGAGGTCGGGACAGGGGGGCAGCCCCAGCATTTT.